By sample share, the clone carrying this T cell receptor (beta chain) is medium-sized. Its antigen is not known. Germline V gene data show CDR1 as LGHNA and CDR2 as YNFKEQ. The CDR3 contains 12 residues. V dropped 0 bases and J dropped 3 bases, with 3 bases sitting between them. This entry belongs to a study of HIV-infected patients and healthy controls. Antiretroviral therapy had run roughly three months, about 14 weeks, before follow-up blood collection. Whole blood was used without fractionation, so all unsorted peripheral T cells were included. Notes on the study in general: The seeming recovery of the Gini index after therapy in HIV-infected patients vanished in size-matched data. Healthy control repertoires had roughly threefold more distinct CDR3s than untreated HIV+ repertoires, and higher Shannon diversity.

Alpha and beta constant-region primers primed reverse transcription of 400 to 500 ng RNA. Using multiplexing indices, alpha and beta chain libraries were generated apart by chain-specific third strand synthesis. Two random hexamers, added before amplification and joined, formed each molecule's 12-nucleotide barcode. MiXCR was run by TCRdb on the 5' RACE reads, yielding one entry per CDR3 protein. The sample holds some 9,600 distinct CDR3 sequences, roughly 5.7% seen once. The rearrangement uses TRBV4-2 and TRBJ2-7; D is unclear. This TCR was recovered from an adult with HIV infection. The donor label of this sample is uncertain. The starting material was blood, obtained during antiretroviral therapy. The CDR3 nucleotides are TGTGCCAGCAGCCAAGACAGCTACGAGCAGTACTTC. Translated: CASSQDSYEQYF.